This is a list of T cell receptor beta chains from one sample in a study of blood T cells in healthy people across ages. TCRdb reanalysed the 5' RACE reads using MiXCR and keeps one entry per CDR3 protein. In the table there are around 990,000 distinct CDR3 sequences, around two fifths of which are singletons. Sequences were obtained from blood. The receptor source for this set is a man younger than 35 in good health. Each CDR3 is given with its conserved first and last residue. The order of the fields is V gene, clone size, D gene, J gene, CDR3 DNA, CDR3 protein. D genes are given only for firm matches. The size field is filled for only some rows; it gives once, few, many or a size class.

TRBV9	NA	NA	TRBJ2-5	TGTGCCAGCAGCGTATTCGGCCACCCCGAGGGAGAGACCCAGTACTTC	CASSVFGHPEGETQYF
TRBV9	few	NA	TRBJ2-7	TGTGCCAGCAGCGTAGTCGCCGGTTCCTACGAGCAGTACTTC	CASSVVAGSYEQYF
TRBV9	many	NA	TRBJ1-2	TGTGCCAGCAGTCCTGGGCAACGGACTAACTATGGCTACACCTTC	CASSPGQRTNYGYTF
TRBV3-1	NA	NA	TRBJ2-3	TGTGCCAGCAGCCAAGTGGTGGAAGATACGCAGTATTTT	CASSQVVEDTQYF
TRBV25-1	NA	NA	TRBJ1-6	TGTGCCAGCAGTGCGGACAGAGACAATTCACCCCTCCACTTT	CASSADRDNSPLHF
TRBV20-1	few	NA	TRBJ1-2	TGCAGTGCTAGAGATGGGAGGTTACTTAACTATGGCTACACCTTC	CSARDGRLLNYGYTF
TRBV3-1	few	NA	TRBJ1-4	TGTGCCAGCAGCCCCCGCAGGGGCAATGAAAAACTGTTTTTT	CASSPRRGNEKLFF
TRBV7-8	NA	TRBD1	TRBJ1-1	TGTGCCAGCAGCCAGCGATCGGGACAGGGGAACACTGAAGCTTTCTTT	CASSQRSGQGNTEAFF
TRBV27	NA	NA	TRBJ2-3	TGTGCCAGCAGGAACCTTCTAGCAACAGATACGCAGTATTTT	CASRNLLATDTQYF
TRBV10-3	few	TRBD1	TRBJ1-1	TGTGCCATCGCGACAGGGTCGGGCACTGAAGCTTTCTTT	CAIATGSGTEAFF
TRBV20-1	NA	TRBD1	TRBJ2-1	TGCAGTGCTACTAACCCCAGGGGGTCGGGCAATGAGCAGTTCTTC	CSATNPRGSGNEQFF
TRBV20-1	NA	NA	TRBJ1-2	TGCAGTGCTAGATCGGCTTCAGGCTACACCTTC	CSARSASGYTF
TRBV20-1	NA	TRBD1	TRBJ2-5	TGCAGTGCTAGAGAACGGGACAGGGGGGGACGAGAGACCCAGTACTTC	CSARERDRGGRETQYF
TRBV12-3/TRBV12-4	few	TRBD2	TRBJ2-1	TGTGCCAGCAGTTATTTAGCGGGGGATTTTCCTGAGCAGTTCTTC	CASSYLAGDFPEQFF
TRBV12-3/TRBV12-4	few	NA	TRBJ1-3	TGTGCCAGCAGACGCTCTGGAAACACCATATATTTT	CASRRSGNTIYF
TRBV10-3	few	NA	TRBJ1-4	TGTGCCATCAGTGAGTCGGGGGGGCGCGGTGAAAAACTGTTTTTT	CAISESGGRGEKLFF
TRBV12-3/TRBV12-4	NA	NA	TRBJ2-7	TGTGCCAGCAGTTTTCAAAGGGAGTCCTACGAGCAGTACTTC	CASSFQRESYEQYF
TRBV7-2	NA	NA	TRBJ2-1	TGTGCCAGCAGCTCCTCCATCGCCAGACAAAACAATGAGCAGTTCTTC	CASSSSIARQNNEQFF
TRBV2	NA	NA	TRBJ2-3	TGTGCCAGCACCTCGGACAGAATGAGCACAGATACGCAGTATTTT	CASTSDRMSTDTQYF
TRBV7-2	few	NA	TRBJ1-1	TGTGCCAGCAGCTGGGGGCGTTGGGGACACTTGATAGAAGCTTTCTTT	CASSWGRWGHLIEAFF
TRBV5-1	many	NA	TRBJ2-7	TGCGCCAGCAGCTTGGATTCCGGAGGGCAGTACTTC	CASSLDSGGQYF
TRBV20-1	NA	NA	TRBJ1-5	TGCAGTGCTAGAGATTGGGGGGCTCAGGGTCAGCCCCAGCATTTT	CSARDWGAQGQPQHF
TRBV7-8	NA	NA	TRBJ1-6	TGTGCCAGCACCGGCCGAACAGGGCATAATTCACCCCTCCACTTT	CASTGRTGHNSPLHF
TRBV7-9	few	TRBD1	TRBJ2-1	TGTGCCAGCAGACCCCCAGGGGGCCCCAACAATGAGCAGTTCTTC	CASRPPGGPNNEQFF
TRBV28	NA	NA	TRBJ2-3	TGTGCCAGCAGTTTAACTCTACCGCCCCGCCTTACGCAGTATTTT	CASSLTLPPRLTQYF
TRBV20-1	NA	TRBD2	TRBJ2-4	TGCAGTGCCATCGAGCGGGGGGAACCCAAAAACATTCAGTACTTC	CSAIERGEPKNIQYF
TRBV6-2/TRBV6-3	NA	NA	TRBJ1-1	TGTGCCAGCAGTTACTGGGCTGGAGATCCGAGGGCTTTCTTT	CASSYWAGDPRAFF
TRBV6-2/TRBV6-3	few	TRBD1	TRBJ1-5	TGTGCCAGCAGTTTCGACAGGGAGGCCAAGCCCCAGCATTTT	CASSFDREAKPQHF
TRBV29-1	NA	NA	TRBJ2-1	TGCAGCGTTCACTACGACGGGGCCGACAATGAGCAGTTCTTC	CSVHYDGADNEQFF
TRBV2	few	NA	TRBJ2-3	TGTGCCAGCAACCCCACAGTGCTTACTAGCACAGATACGCAGTATTTT	CASNPTVLTSTDTQYF
TRBV2	few	NA	TRBJ1-2	TGTGCCAGCAGTGTAAGATCAGAGGATGGCTACACCTTC	CASSVRSEDGYTF
TRBV10-3	once	TRBD1	TRBJ1-2	TGTGCCATCAGTGACAGGGGGCGAGGCTACACCTTC	CAISDRGRGYTF
TRBV7-2	few	TRBD1	TRBJ2-4	TGTGCCAGCAGCTTAGCCCGCTCGTTTTACAGGGGTCTCGACAGTGAAAACATTCAGTACTTC	CASSLARSFYRGLDSENIQYF
TRBV6-5	NA	TRBD2	TRBJ2-1	TGTGCCAGCAGTTACGGACCGGGACTAGCGGGCCTTGAGCAGTTCTTC	CASSYGPGLAGLEQFF
TRBV12-3/TRBV12-4	NA	NA	TRBJ2-7	TGTGCCAGCAGTCGCGGGGGGACAGCCTACAAGCAGTACTTC	CASSRGGTAYKQYF
TRBV7-6	NA	NA	TRBJ2-2	TGTGCCAGCAGCTTATCTACAGGGCTTACCGGGGAGCTGTTTTTT	CASSLSTGLTGELFF
TRBV12-3/TRBV12-4	NA	TRBD1	TRBJ1-5	TGTGCCAGCAGCCCAACACAGGGGGATCAGCCCCAGCATTTT	CASSPTQGDQPQHF
TRBV7-2	few	NA	TRBJ1-2	TGTGCCAGCAGCTTAGGATCGGGGTCTCGCTACACCTTC	CASSLGSGSRYTF
TRBV20-1	NA	TRBD1	TRBJ1-2	TGCAGTGCTAGAGACGGGACAGGGTTTTCCTGTGGCTACACCTTC	CSARDGTGFSCGYTF
TRBV7-9	few	NA	TRBJ2-4	TGTGCCAGCAGCTTCCTAGGGCGGACCGGATTAGCCAAAAACATTCAGTACTTC	CASSFLGRTGLAKNIQYF
TRBV3-1	few	NA	TRBJ1-2	TGTGCCAGCAGTCAACAGGGATCGAACTATGGCTACACCTTC	CASSQQGSNYGYTF
TRBV29-1	NA	TRBD2	TRBJ2-1	TGCAGCGGTCTAGCGGGGGAGCAGTTCTTC	CSGLAGEQFF
TRBV28	NA	TRBD2	TRBJ2-3	TGTGCCAGCAGTTTCCCCACTAGCGGGGGTTCTAGCGCAGATACGCAGTATTTT	CASSFPTSGGSSADTQYF
TRBV5-1	NA	NA	TRBJ2-1	TGCGCCAGCAGCTTGGTTGCTAGCTCAAGCCCAGGGAATGAGCAGTTCTTC	CASSLVASSSPGNEQFF